This T cell receptor (beta chain) came from a study of blood T cells in healthy people across ages. PBMCs, at least 7 million per sample, were isolated. A J-beta primer mix and a sample-barcoded 5' primer were used in a second PCR of roughly 7 to 12 cycles. TCRdb fed the 5' RACE reads into MiXCR, producing one record per CDR3 protein. The data show fewer than 800,000 distinct CDR3 sequences, about 32% seen once. This clonotype was picked up a small number of times. J was trimmed by 5 bases and V by 8 bases; bases with no gene match: 17. The CDR3 is 16 amino acids. Germline V gives CDR1 LNHDA, CDR2 SQIVND (reference sequence).

This chain connects TRBV19 to TRBJ1-1; 7 bases are a match to TRBD1. This clonotype was obtained from an elderly woman in good health. The specimen sequenced was blood. The CDR3 here is CASSEVDRAGRTEAFF. DNA of the CDR3: TGTGCCAGTTCGGAGGTCGACAGGGCCGGAAGAACTGAAGCTTTCTTT.